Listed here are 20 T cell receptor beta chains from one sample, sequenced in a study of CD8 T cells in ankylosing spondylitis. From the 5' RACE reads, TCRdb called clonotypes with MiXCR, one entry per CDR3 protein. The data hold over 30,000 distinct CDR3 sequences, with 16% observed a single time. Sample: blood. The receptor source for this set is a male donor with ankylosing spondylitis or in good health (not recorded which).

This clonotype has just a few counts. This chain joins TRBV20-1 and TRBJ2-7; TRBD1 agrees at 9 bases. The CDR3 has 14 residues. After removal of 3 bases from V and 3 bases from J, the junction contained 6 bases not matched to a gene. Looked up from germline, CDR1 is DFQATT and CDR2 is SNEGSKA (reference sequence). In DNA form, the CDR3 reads TGCAGTGCTAGTCCTCCGGGACAGGGCTACGAGCAGTACTTC. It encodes CSASPPGQGYEQYF.

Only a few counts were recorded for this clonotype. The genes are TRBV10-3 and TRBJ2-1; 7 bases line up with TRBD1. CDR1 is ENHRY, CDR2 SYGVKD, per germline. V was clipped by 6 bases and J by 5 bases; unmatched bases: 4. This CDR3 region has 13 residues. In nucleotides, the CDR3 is TGTGCCATCAGCTCCGGGACAGACAATGAGCAGTTCTTC. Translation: CAISSGTDNEQFF.

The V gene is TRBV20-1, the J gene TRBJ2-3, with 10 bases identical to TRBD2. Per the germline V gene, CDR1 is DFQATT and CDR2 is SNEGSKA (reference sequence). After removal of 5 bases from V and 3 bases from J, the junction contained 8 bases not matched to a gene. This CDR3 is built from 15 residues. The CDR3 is CSAFSGGAWTDTQYF. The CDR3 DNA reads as TGCAGTGCTTTCAGCGGGGGGGCCTGGACAGATACGCAGTATTTT.

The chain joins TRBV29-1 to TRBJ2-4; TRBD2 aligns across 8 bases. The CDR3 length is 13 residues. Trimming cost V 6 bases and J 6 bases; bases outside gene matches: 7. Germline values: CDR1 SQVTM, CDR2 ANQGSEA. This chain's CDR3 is CSVAKTSGNIQYF. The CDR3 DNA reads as TGCAGCGTCGCCAAAACTAGCGGAAACATTCAGTACTTC.

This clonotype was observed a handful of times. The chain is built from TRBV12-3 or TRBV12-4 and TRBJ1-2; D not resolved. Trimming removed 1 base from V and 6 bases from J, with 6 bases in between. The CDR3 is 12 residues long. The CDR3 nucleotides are TGTGCCAGCAGTTTAGGAAAGGATGGCTACACCTTC. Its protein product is CASSLGKDGYTF.

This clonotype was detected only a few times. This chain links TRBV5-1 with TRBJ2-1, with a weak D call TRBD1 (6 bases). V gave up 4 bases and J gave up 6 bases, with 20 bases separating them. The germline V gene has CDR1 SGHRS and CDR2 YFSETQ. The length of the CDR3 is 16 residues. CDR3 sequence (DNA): TGCGCCAGCAGCCCTCGCCAAACAGGGTCAAGCAATGAGCAGTTCTTC. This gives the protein CASSPRQTGSSNEQFF.

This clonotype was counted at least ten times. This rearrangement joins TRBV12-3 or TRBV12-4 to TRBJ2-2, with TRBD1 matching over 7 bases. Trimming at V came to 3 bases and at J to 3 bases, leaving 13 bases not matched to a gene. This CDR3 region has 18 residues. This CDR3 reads CASSFGFLTGFDTGELFF. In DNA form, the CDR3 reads TGTGCCAGCAGTTTTGGTTTTCTGACAGGGTTTGACACCGGGGAGCTGTTTTTT.

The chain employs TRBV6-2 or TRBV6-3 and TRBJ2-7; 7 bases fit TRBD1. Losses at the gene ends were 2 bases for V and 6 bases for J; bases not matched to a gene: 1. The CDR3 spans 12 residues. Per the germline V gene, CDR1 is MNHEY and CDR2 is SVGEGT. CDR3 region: CASSYGTVEQYV. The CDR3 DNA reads TGTGCCAGCAGTTACGGGACAGTCGAGCAGTACGTC.

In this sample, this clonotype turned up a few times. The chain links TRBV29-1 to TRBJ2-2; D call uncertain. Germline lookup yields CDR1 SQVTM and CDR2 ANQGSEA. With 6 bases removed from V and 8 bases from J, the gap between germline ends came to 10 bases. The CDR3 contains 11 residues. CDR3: CSVSSLGELFF. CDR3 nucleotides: TGCAGCGTCTCTTCACTAGGGGAGCTGTTTTTT.

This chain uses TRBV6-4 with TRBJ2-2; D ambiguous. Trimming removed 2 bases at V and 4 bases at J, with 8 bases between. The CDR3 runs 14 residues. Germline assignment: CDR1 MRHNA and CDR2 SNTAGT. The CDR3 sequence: CASSDRVSTGELFF. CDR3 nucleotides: TGTGCCAGCAGTGACAGGGTATCCACCGGGGAGCTGTTTTTT.

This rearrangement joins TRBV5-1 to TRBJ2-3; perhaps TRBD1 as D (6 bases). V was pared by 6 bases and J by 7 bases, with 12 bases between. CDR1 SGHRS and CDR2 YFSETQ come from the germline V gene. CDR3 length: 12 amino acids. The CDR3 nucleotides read TGCGCCAGCACCCCAGGGGAGAATACGCAGTATTTT. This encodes CASTPGENTQYF. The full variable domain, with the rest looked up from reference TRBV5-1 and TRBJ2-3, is KAGVTQTPRYLIKTRGQQVTLSCSPISGHRSVSWYQQTPGQGLQFLFEYFSETQRNKGNFPGRFSGRQFSNSRSEMNVSTLELGDSALYLCASTPGENTQYFGPGTRLTVL.

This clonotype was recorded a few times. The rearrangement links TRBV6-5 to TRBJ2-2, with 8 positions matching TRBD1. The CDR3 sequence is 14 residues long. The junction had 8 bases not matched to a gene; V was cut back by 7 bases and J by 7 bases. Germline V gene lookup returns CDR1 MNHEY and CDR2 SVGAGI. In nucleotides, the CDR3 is TGTGCCAGCAACCCTCGGACAGGGTACGGGGAGCTGTTTTTT. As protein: CASNPRTGYGELFF.

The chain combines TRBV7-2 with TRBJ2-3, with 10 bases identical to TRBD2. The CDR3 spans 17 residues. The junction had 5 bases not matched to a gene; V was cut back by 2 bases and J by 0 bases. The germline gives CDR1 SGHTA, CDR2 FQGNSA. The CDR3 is CASSLTGTSASTDTQYF. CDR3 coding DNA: TGTGCCAGCAGCTTAACCGGGACTAGCGCAAGCACAGATACGCAGTATTTT. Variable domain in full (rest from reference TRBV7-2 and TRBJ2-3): GAGVSQSPSNKVTEKGKDVELRCDPISGHTALYWYRQSLGQGLEFLIYFQGNSAPDKSGLPSDRFSAERTGGSVSTLTIQRTQQEDSAVYLCASSLTGTSASTDTQYFGPGTRLTVL.

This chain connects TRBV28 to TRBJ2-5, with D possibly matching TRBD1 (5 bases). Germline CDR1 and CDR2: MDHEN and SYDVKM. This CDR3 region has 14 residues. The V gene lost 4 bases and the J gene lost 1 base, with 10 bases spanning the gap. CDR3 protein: CASSSYRSQETQYF. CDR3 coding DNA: TGTGCCAGCAGTTCATACAGGAGCCAAGAGACCCAGTACTTC.

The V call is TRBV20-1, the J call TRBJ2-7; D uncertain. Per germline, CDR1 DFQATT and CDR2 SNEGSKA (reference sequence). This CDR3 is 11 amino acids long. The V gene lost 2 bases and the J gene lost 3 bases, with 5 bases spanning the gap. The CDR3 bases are TGCAGTGCTAGATCGGTCTACGAGCAGTACGTC. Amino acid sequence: CSARSVYEQYV.

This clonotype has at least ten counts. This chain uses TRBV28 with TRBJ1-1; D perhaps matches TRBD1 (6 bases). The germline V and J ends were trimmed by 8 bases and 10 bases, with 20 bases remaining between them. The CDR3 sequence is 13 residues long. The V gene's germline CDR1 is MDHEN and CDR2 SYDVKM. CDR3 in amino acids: CASGLSGAWGAFF. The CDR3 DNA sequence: TGTGCCAGCGGATTATCAGGGGCCTGGGGAGCTTTCTTT.

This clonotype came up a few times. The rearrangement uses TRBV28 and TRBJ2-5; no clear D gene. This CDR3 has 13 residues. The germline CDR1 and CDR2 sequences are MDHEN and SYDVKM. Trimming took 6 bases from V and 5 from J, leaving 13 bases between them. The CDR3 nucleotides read TGTGCCAGCAGATCGGGCCTCAGGGAGACCCAGTACTTC. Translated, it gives CASRSGLRETQYF.

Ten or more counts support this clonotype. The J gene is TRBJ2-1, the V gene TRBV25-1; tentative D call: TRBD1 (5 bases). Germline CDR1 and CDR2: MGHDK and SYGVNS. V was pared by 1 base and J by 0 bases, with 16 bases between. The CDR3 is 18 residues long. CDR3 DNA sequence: TGTGCCAGCAGTGAATTGGGGCCCCGTTTGAGCTCCTACAATGAGCAGTTCTTC. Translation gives CASSELGPRLSSYNEQFF.

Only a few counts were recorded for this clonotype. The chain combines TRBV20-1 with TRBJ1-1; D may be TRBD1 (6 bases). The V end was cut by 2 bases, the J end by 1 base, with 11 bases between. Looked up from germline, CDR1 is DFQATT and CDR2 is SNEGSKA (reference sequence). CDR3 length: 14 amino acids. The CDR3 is CSARFGQRNTEAFF. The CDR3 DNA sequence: TGCAGTGCTAGATTCGGACAGAGGAACACTGAAGCTTTCTTT.

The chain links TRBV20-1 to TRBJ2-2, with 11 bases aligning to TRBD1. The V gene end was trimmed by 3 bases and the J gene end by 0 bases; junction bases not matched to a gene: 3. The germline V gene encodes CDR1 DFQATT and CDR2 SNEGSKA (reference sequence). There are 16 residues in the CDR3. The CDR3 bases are TGCAGTGCTAGGCCGGGACAGGGGGCGAACACCGGGGAGCTGTTTTTT. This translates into CSARPGQGANTGELFF.